This TCR beta chain is from a study of cytomegalovirus exposure and HLA in healthy donors. About this clone: Its cognate antigen is unknown.

Overall study results and limits: Through in vitro validation, three CMV-associated chains were shown to be specific for CMV antigens. Only CMV serostatus was available as immune exposure information.

13 Jbeta primers and 60 Vbeta primers were used for the PCR. Sequenced by immunoSEQ multiplex PCR; TCRdb stores in-frame clones only, minus some. Of about 100,000 clones listed, around 76% are singletons. Source material: PBMCs. This TCR was recovered from a man aged 35-49 years in good health and CMV-seropositive.

The CDR3 bases are TGTGCCAGCAGTTTAGTTGTCCAGGGAACAGATACGCAGTATTTT. Translation gives CASSLVVQGTDTQYF. The V gene is TRBV27, the J gene TRBJ2-3, with D possibly TRBD1 on 5 matching bases. The CDR3 loop spans 15 amino acids. Trimming took off 2 bases at V and 3 bases at J, with 12 bases between the two ends. Germline assignment: CDR1 MNHEY and CDR2 SMNVEV (reference sequence).